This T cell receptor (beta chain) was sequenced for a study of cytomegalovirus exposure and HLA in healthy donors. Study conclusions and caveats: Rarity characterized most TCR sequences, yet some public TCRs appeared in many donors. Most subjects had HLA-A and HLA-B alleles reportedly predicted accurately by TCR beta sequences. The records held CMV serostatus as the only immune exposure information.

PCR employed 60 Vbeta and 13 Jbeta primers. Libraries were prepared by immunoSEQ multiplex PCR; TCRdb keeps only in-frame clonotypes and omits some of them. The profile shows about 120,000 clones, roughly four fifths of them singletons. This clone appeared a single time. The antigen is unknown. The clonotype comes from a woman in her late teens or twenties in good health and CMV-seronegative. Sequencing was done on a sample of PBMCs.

In nucleotides, the CDR3 is TGTGCCAGCAGCACCCGGAGTTCAGATACGCAGTATTTT. It translates to CASSTRSSDTQYF. V gene TRBV5-6 combines with J gene TRBJ2-3, with D unclear. V shed 4 bases and J shed 4 bases, with 10 bases lying between them. The CDR3 spans 13 residues. CDR1 is SGHDT, CDR2 YYEEEE, per germline.